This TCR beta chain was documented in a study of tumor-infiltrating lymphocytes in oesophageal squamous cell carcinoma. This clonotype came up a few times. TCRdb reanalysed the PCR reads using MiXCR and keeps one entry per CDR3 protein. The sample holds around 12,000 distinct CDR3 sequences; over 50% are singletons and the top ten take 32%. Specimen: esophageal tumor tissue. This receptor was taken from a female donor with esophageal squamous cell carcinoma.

DNA for the CDR3: TGTGCCAGCAGCCCGAGTAGCGGGAGGGCCAAGAATGAGCAGTTCTTC. It translates to CASSPSSGRAKNEQFF. The J gene is TRBJ2-1, the V gene TRBV7-9; 11 positions agree with TRBD2. Germline CDR1 SEHNR, CDR2 FQNEAQ (reference sequence). Losses at the gene ends were 5 bases for V and 7 bases for J; bases not matched to a gene: 10. The CDR3 is 16 residues long.